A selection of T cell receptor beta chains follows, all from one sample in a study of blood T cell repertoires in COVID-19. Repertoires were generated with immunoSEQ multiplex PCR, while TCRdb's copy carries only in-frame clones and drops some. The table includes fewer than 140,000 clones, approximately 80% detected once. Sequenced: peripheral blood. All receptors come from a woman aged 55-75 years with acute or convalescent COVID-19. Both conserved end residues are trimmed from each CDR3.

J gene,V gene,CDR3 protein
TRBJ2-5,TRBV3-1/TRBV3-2,ASSPSGGLQETQY
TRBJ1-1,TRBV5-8,ATKRGEVNTEAF
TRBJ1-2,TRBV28,ASRTGGYGYT
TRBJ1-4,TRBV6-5,ASSRSQNEKLF
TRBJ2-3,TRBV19,ASSASGTESTDTQY
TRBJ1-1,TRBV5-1,ASSWGQGAQDTEAF
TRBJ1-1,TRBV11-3,ASSRGGTPTEAF
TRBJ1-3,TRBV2,ASSRTSGVTSSGNTIY
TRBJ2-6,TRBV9,ASSPLAGGLGANVLT
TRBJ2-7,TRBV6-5,ASSYSWTLYEQY
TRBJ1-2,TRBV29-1,SVGAGGAYGYT
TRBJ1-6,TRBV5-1,ASSQGQGNPPLH
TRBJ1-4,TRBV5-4,ASSSPSLGGNEKLF
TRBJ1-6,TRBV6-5,ASRGTGGNSPLH
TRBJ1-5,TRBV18,ASSPQRDTFYSNQPQH
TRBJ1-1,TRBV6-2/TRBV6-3,ASCSLTDPNTEAF
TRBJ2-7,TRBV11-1,ASALTHEQY
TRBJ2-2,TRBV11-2,ASSGFEKGDTGELF
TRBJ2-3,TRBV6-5,ASRRGPSSTDTQY
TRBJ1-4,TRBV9,ASSADFDATNEKLF
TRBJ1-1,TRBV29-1,STRQLLSTEAF
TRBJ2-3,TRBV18,ASSPWQGHGSSTDTQY
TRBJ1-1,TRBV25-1,ASSGQGDTEAF
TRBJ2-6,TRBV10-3,AISESGLAGGFSGANVLT
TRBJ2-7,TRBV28,ASSLQGPIPSYYEQY
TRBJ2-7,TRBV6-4,ASSETGYEQY
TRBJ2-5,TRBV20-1,SAIVQETQY
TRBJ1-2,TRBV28,ASSFVGGYGYT
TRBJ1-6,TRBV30,AWSQITGGGSPLH
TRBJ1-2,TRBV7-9,ASSLTDGYT
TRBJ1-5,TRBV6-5,ASSWQINSNQPQH
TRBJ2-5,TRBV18,ASSPNGQQETQY
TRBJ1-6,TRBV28,ASIPGQGSRPLH
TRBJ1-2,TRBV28,ATKGSANYGYT
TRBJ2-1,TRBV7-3,ASSLAGEQF
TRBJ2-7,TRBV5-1,ASSSLTGGYEQY
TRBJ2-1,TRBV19,ASSSTSGSFSEQF
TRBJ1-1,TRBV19,ASSMVPGGLTEAF
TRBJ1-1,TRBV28,ASSLTPRGNTEAF
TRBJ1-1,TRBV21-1,ASSKQGGTEAF
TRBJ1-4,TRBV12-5,ASGPPAGMDEKLF
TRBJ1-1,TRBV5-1,ASSLRGFDTEAF